Presented here are 9 T cell receptor beta chains from one specimen sequenced in a study of CD8+ T cells in alopecia areata. Once RNA had been extracted, it was reverse transcribed into cDNA to act as the sequencing template. Some clones are missing from TCRdb's copy, which holds only in-frame ones; the method was immunoSEQ multiplex PCR. The table records approximately 140,000 clones, 82% of them present only once. The treatment is: oral pan-JAK inhibitor, 5-10 mg twice daily. Sequenced here: CD8+ T cells sorted from blood, sampled at week 4, from a patient treated with tofacitinib. Every receptor here comes from a human donor with alopecia areata.

The chain couples TRBV7-8 to TRBJ2-5, with 12 bases lining up with TRBD1. The ends lost 8 bases at V and 4 bases at J; junction bases unmatched: 2. Germline loops: CDR1 SGHVS, CDR2 FQNEAQ. The CDR3 covers 13 residues. The CDR3 DNA follows: TGTGCCAGCGGGACAGGGGGCTTAGAGACCCAGTACTTC. Translated, it gives CASGTGGLETQYF.

This clone was seen a few times. The V gene is TRBV29-1, the J gene TRBJ2-7, with TRBD1 identical over 7 bases. Losses at the gene ends were 2 bases for V and 4 bases for J; bases not matched to a gene: 8. There are 14 residues in the CDR3. CDR1 and CDR2 from the germline V gene are SQVTM and ANQGSEA. The CDR3 spells CSVEITAGGYEQYF. CDR3 in DNA: TGCAGCGTTGAAATCACGGCAGGGGGTTACGAGCAGTACTTC.

This chain connects TRBV7-2 to TRBJ2-7, with D perhaps matching TRBD2 (6 bases). Between the trimmed V and J ends, which lost 0 bases and 3 bases, there was a span of 9 bases. CDR1 and CDR2 from the germline V gene are SGHTA and FQGNSA. The CDR3 extends over 14 amino acids. CDR3 amino acids: CASSLAGGDYEQYF. The CDR3 DNA is TGTGCCAGCAGCTTAGCGGGGGGAGACTACGAGCAGTACTTC.

The V and J genes are TRBV5-1 and TRBJ2-7; perhaps TRBD2 as D (6 bases). The CDR3 consists of 15 residues. Trimming took 4 bases from V and 5 from J, leaving 19 bases between them. Germline values: CDR1 SGHRS, CDR2 YFSETQ. Here the CDR3 reads CASSPGGGSGNEQYF. The CDR3 DNA is TGCGCCAGCAGCCCCGGCGGAGGGTCAGGGAACGAGCAGTACTTC.

The V and J genes are TRBV15 and TRBJ2-3; perhaps TRBD1 as D (5 bases). Germline V lookup: CDR1 LNHNV, CDR2 YYDKDF (reference sequence). The CDR3 is 14 residues long. Trimming cost V 1 base and J 1 base, with 6 bases left between them. CDR3 residues: CATSRARGTDTQYF. DNA for the CDR3: TGTGCCACCAGCAGAGCCAGGGGCACAGATACGCAGTATTTT.

This chain connects TRBV6-5 to TRBJ2-6, with no clear D. V was clipped by 5 bases and J by 3 bases, with 8 bases between them. The germline gives CDR1 MNHEY, CDR2 SVGAGI. The CDR3 consists of 14 residues. The CDR3 nucleotides read TGTGCCAGCAGTCTTGGGGTTGGGGCCAACGTCCTGACTTTC. Its translation: CASSLGVGANVLTF.

The chain joins TRBV7-8 to TRBJ2-2; 8 nucleotides align to TRBD1. Germline trimming cut 6 bases from V and 1 base from J; bases unmatched to any gene: 1. The CDR3 totals 14 residues. Germline-derived CDR1 and CDR2 are SGHVS and FQNEAQ. The CDR3 DNA is TGTGCCAGCAGGGGACAGGAGAACACCGGGGAGCTGTTTTTT. It is translated as CASRGQENTGELFF.

In this sample, this clone turned up once. This chain joins TRBV29-1 and TRBJ2-3, with TRBD1 identical over 10 bases. The CDR3 is made up of 17 amino acids. The V segment lost 8 bases and the J segment 3 bases; nucleotides outside the gene matches: 17. In germline, CDR1 is SQVTM, CDR2 ANQGSEA. CDR3 in amino acids: CSIRGGRGTGATDTQYF. As DNA, the CDR3 is TGCAGCATACGGGGAGGGCGCGGGACAGGGGCGACAGATACGCAGTATTTT.

The chain combines TRBV27 with TRBJ2-5; TRBD2 agrees at 8 bases. V trimming: 2 bases; J trimming: 1 base; junction bases outside the gene matches: 6. CDR1 and CDR2 from the germline V gene are MNHEY and SMNVEV (reference sequence). The CDR3 has 16 residues. The CDR3 region is CASSLNGAGGQETQYF. In DNA, the CDR3 is TGTGCCAGCAGTTTAAACGGGGCGGGGGGCCAAGAGACCCAGTACTTC.